Below, 30 T cell receptor beta chains from the same sample are listed, as sequenced in a study of cytomegalovirus exposure and HLA in healthy donors. PCR amplification relied on 60 Vbeta primers (plus 13 Jbeta primers). Sequencing was performed with immunoSEQ multiplex PCR; in TCRdb, only in-frame clones are kept and a portion is missing. The sample has fewer than 150,000 clones, 80% seen once. Sequencing was performed on PBMCs. The origin of the receptors is a male donor in good health and CMV-seronegative.

V is TRBV5-1 and J is TRBJ1-1; 9 positions match TRBD1. Trimming cost V 0 bases and J 1 base; bases outside gene matches: 1. Germline CDR1 and CDR2: SGHRS and YFSETQ. There are 15 residues in the CDR3. The CDR3 DNA follows: TGCGCCAGCAGCTTGGCGGGACAGGGGAACACTGAAGCTTTCTTT. As protein: CASSLAGQGNTEAFF.

This chain connects TRBV7-9 to TRBJ2-1, with 7 nucleotides matching TRBD1. CDR1 and CDR2 from the germline V gene are SEHNR and FQNEAQ (reference sequence). After removal of 5 bases from V and 8 bases from J, the junction contained 9 bases not matched to a gene. The CDR3 has 14 residues. DNA of the CDR3: TGTGCCAGCAGCGCCCAGACAGGGATAGATGAGCAGTTCTTC. Translated, it gives CASSAQTGIDEQFF.

CDR3 sequence reads: CASSSHEGLNQPQHF. The CDR3 DNA is TGTGCCAGCAGCTCCCATGAGGGTCTGAATCAGCCCCAGCATTTT. The rearrangement links TRBV7-8 to TRBJ1-5; no clear D. The CDR3 is 15 amino acids. Trimming stripped 4 bases from V and 4 bases from J, with 14 bases between. Germline CDR1 and CDR2: SGHVS and FQNEAQ.

The V gene is TRBV6-1, the J gene TRBJ1-2; D gene unclear. The CDR3 totals 16 residues. Trimming removed 1 base from V and 8 bases from J, with 20 bases in between. The V gene's germline CDR1 is MNHNS and CDR2 SASEGT. CDR3 coding DNA: TGTGCCAGCAGTGAAGTCCTGGGCCCCATCCTTGGGGGCTACACCTTC. It encodes CASSEVLGPILGGYTF.

The V and J genes are TRBV2 and TRBJ2-5; 8 positions agree with TRBD1. This CDR3 contains 14 residues. With V trimmed by 7 bases and J by 7 bases, 11 bases remained unmatched. The germline CDR1 and CDR2 sequences are SNHLY and FYNNEI. CDR3 residues: CASTDLSGTGTQYF. In DNA, the CDR3 is TGTGCCAGCACCGACCTATCGGGGACAGGGACCCAGTACTTC.

This clone was observed a handful of times. This chain joins TRBV5-1 and TRBJ2-1, with 9 positions matching TRBD2. With 0 bases clipped from V and 4 bases from J, the junction kept 2 bases outside the gene matches. Germline V gives CDR1 SGHRS, CDR2 YFSETQ. The CDR3 consists of 15 residues. CDR3 DNA: TGCGCCAGCAGCTTGGAAGCGGGGGGTTACAATGAGCAGTTCTTC. This gives the protein CASSLEAGGYNEQFF. The complete variable domain, with remaining parts taken from reference TRBV5-1 and TRBJ2-1, reads KAGVTQTPRYLIKTRGQQVTLSCSPISGHRSVSWYQQTPGQGLQFLFEYFSETQRNKGNFPGRFSGRQFSNSRSEMNVSTLELGDSALYLCASSLEAGGYNEQFFGPGTRLTVL.

The chain couples TRBV5-4 to TRBJ2-3; 10 bases line up with TRBD2. CDR1 is SGHNT, CDR2 YYREEE, per germline (reference sequence). The CDR3 is 16 amino acids. V gave up 5 bases and J gave up 0 bases; unmatched junction bases: 6. The CDR3 DNA reads as TGTGCCAGCAGTTTCGCTAGCGGGGGAAGCACAGATACGCAGTATTTT. It specifies CASSFASGGSTDTQYF.

J is TRBJ1-1 and V is TRBV7-9; the D is unclear. Trimming took 5 bases from V and 7 from J, leaving 11 bases between them. The CDR3 loop spans 12 amino acids. CDR1 is SEHNR and CDR2 is FQNEAQ in the germline V gene (reference sequence). The CDR3 DNA reads TGTGCCAGCAGCGTAATTTCGAGTGAAGCTTTCTTT. It specifies CASSVISSEAFF.

The J gene is TRBJ2-7, the V gene TRBV28, with TRBD2 as a possible D gene (6 bases). Germline V gene lookup returns CDR1 MDHEN and CDR2 SYDVKM. V was clipped by 6 bases and J by 3 bases, with 18 bases between them. The length of the CDR3 is 15 residues. In nucleotides, the CDR3 is TGTGCCAGCAGCTCCCGGAGGGGATGGGGCTACGAGCAGTACTTC. Its protein product is CASSSRRGWGYEQYF.

The chain is built from TRBV9 and TRBJ1-2; the D is unclear. The germline gives CDR1 SGDLS, CDR2 YYNGEE. The CDR3 contains 11 residues. The ends were cut back, 4 bases at V and 8 bases at J, with 9 bases in the middle. CDR3 nucleotides: TGTGCCAGCAGCTCTTCAGTCGGCTACACCTTC. This gives the protein CASSSSVGYTF.

This chain connects TRBV7-2 to TRBJ1-6, with TRBD1 identical over 8 bases. The V gene end was trimmed by 2 bases and the J gene end by 7 bases; junction bases not matched to a gene: 7. This CDR3 has 16 residues. Per germline, CDR1 SGHTA and CDR2 FQGNSA. DNA for the CDR3: TGTGCCAGCAGCTTAACGGGACAGGCCTTCAATTCACCCCTCCACTTT. This gives the protein CASSLTGQAFNSPLHF.

There are a few counts of this clone. The rearrangement joins TRBV11-2 to TRBJ2-1; weak D call: TRBD1 (6 bases). Trimming took 1 base from V and 4 from J, leaving 8 bases between them. The CDR3 contains 14 residues. CDR1 and CDR2 (germline): SGHAT, FQNNGV. Here the CDR3 reads CASSLGGRYNEQFF. In DNA form, the CDR3 reads TGTGCCAGCAGCTTAGGGGGGCGATACAATGAGCAGTTCTTC.

The chain links TRBV6-5 to TRBJ1-4; D is perhaps TRBD1 (6 bases). This CDR3 is built from 15 residues. V lost 5 bases and J lost 8, with 18 bases in between. Germline values: CDR1 MNHEY, CDR2 SVGAGI. In DNA form, the CDR3 reads TGTGCCAGCAGTCAAAGGAGCCAGGGACACGAAAAACTGTTTTTT. Protein: CASSQRSQGHEKLFF.

The rearrangement joins TRBV7-2 to TRBJ2-1, with D possibly TRBD1 on 6 matching bases. Trimming removed 4 bases from V and 3 bases from J, with 25 bases in between. The CDR3 is 19 residues long. The V gene's germline CDR1 is SGHTA and CDR2 FQGNSA. CDR3 coding DNA: TGTGCCAGCAGCTCGCGTTCGGCCCGGGACACCTCTTTCTACAATGAGCAGTTCTTC. It encodes CASSSRSARDTSFYNEQFF.

This clone occurred a few times. Other DNA sequences in this specimen translate into the identical CDR3. The chain has TRBV27 and TRBJ1-1; no definite D call. The germline CDR1 and CDR2 sequences are MNHEY and SMNVEV (reference sequence). The ends were cut back, 5 bases at V and 1 base at J, with 8 bases in the middle. The CDR3 loop spans 13 amino acids. The CDR3 sequence is CASSLRQNTEAFF. The CDR3 region has the DNA TGTGCCAGCAGTCTCCGACAGAACACTGAAGCTTTCTTT.

In this sample, this clone turned up a few times. Other DNA sequences in the sample encode the same CDR3. This chain connects TRBV5-4 to TRBJ1-1, with D perhaps TRBD1 (5 bases). The CDR3 has 13 amino acids. The V and J ends lost 3 bases and 1 base respectively, with 7 bases between them. The germline V gene has CDR1 SGHNT and CDR2 YYREEE (reference sequence). CDR3 in DNA: TGTGCCAGCAGCTGGGGCGGGAACACTGAAGCTTTCTTT. Translation gives CASSWGGNTEAFF.

The chain carries TRBV2 and TRBJ2-7; D not certain. From germline, CDR1 is SNHLY and CDR2 FYNNEI. Trimming left V 8 bases short and J 2 bases short, with 10 bases between. The CDR3 length is 12 residues. This CDR3 reads CASGPNPYEQYF. The CDR3, as DNA: TGTGCCAGCGGGCCAAATCCCTACGAGCAGTACTTC.

The chain uses TRBV7-7 and TRBJ2-4; 7 bases are a match to TRBD2. This CDR3 is built from 12 residues. CDR1 and CDR2 (germline): SSHAT, FNYEAQ (reference sequence). The CDR3 DNA reads as TGTGCGAGCGGAGATGGCGGGGGCATTCAGTACTTC. Translating it yields CASGDGGGIQYF.

The chain couples TRBV6-5 to TRBJ1-5; D is possibly TRBD1 (6 bases). Germline V gene data show CDR1 as MNHEY and CDR2 as SVGAGI. The CDR3 totals 13 residues. Trimming took off 6 bases at V and 3 bases at J, with 9 bases between the two ends. Here the CDR3 DNA reads TGTGCCAGCAGACAGGGCCTCAATCAGCCCCAGCATTTT. Residues: CASRQGLNQPQHF.

The chain is built from TRBV5-6 and TRBJ2-1; TRBD2 aligns across 10 bases. Losses at the gene ends were 3 bases for V and 1 base for J; bases not matched to a gene: 7. The length of the CDR3 is 17 residues. From germline, CDR1 is SGHDT and CDR2 YYEEEE. The CDR3 here is CASSSNKRGGSYNEQFF. The CDR3 region has the DNA TGTGCCAGCAGCTCGAATAAGCGGGGGGGATCCTACAATGAGCAGTTCTTC. Full variable domain (outside the CDR3, taken from reference TRBV5-6 and TRBJ2-1): DAGVTQSPTHLIKTRGQQVTLRCSPKSGHDTVSWYQQALGQGPQFIFQYYEEEERQRGNFPDRFSGHQFPNYSSELNVNALLLGDSALYLCASSSNKRGGSYNEQFFGPGTRLTVL.

CDR3 residues: CASSSGLMNTEAFF. The CDR3 nucleotides read TGTGCCAGCAGCTCAGGACTCATGAACACTGAAGCTTTCTTT. V gene TRBV11-2 combines with J gene TRBJ1-1; D uncertain. V lost 4 bases and J lost 0, with 9 bases in between. The CDR3 has 14 amino acids. Germline CDR1 SGHAT, CDR2 FQNNGV.

The rearrangement links TRBV5-8 to TRBJ1-2; TRBD1 matches 10 bases. Germline loops: CDR1 SGHTS, CDR2 YDEGEE. With V trimmed by 4 bases and J by 2 bases, 5 bases remained unmatched. The CDR3 has 15 residues. The CDR3 protein is CASSAGTGANYGYTF. The CDR3 DNA follows: TGTGCCAGCAGCGCCGGGACAGGGGCCAACTATGGCTACACCTTC.

The chain carries TRBV7-2 and TRBJ1-1, with TRBD1 as a possible D gene (6 bases). Germline V gene lookup returns CDR1 SGHTA and CDR2 FQGNSA. The CDR3 length is 15 residues. Deletions cut 5 bases from V and 5 bases from J, with 18 bases between. CDR3 residues: CASSPPWEGGTEAFF. CDR3 sequence (DNA): TGTGCCAGCAGCCCACCCTGGGAGGGGGGGACTGAAGCTTTCTTT. The full variable domain, in which reference TRBV7-2 and TRBJ1-1 provide the parts outside the CDR3, is GAGVSQSPSNKVTEKGKDVELRCDPISGHTALYWYRQSLGQGLEFLIYFQGNSAPDKSGLPSDRFSAERTGGSVSTLTIQRTQQEDSAVYLCASSPPWEGGTEAFFGQGTRLTVV.

Details on this clone: In the same sample, other DNA sequences code for this CDR3. V and J are TRBV6-5 and TRBJ1-2, with D unclear. The CDR3 is 13 residues long. The V end lost 2 bases, the J end lost 2 bases, and 6 bases lay between the germline ends. Germline V lookup: CDR1 MNHEY, CDR2 SVGAGI. CDR3 bases: TGTGCCAGCAGTTACCAGAGGAACTATGGCTACACCTTC. It encodes CASSYQRNYGYTF.

The gene calls are TRBV18 and TRBJ2-2; no clear D. V shed 0 bases and J shed 0 bases, with 8 bases lying between them. The germline gives CDR1 KGHSH, CDR2 LQKENI. CDR3 length: 16 amino acids. CDR3 DNA: TGTGCCAGCTCACCACCGTCACTCACGAACACCGGGGAGCTGTTTTTT. Amino acids: CASSPPSLTNTGELFF.

The sample holds a few counts of this clone. The genes are TRBV4-1 and TRBJ1-2; 8 nucleotides match TRBD1. V trimming: 4 bases; J trimming: 4 bases; junction bases outside the gene matches: 5. Germline values: CDR1 MGHRA, CDR2 YSYEKL. CDR3 length equals 14 residues. This chain's CDR3 is CASSLGQGPYGYTF. As DNA, the CDR3 is TGCGCCAGCAGCCTAGGACAGGGACCCTATGGCTACACCTTC.

This chain uses TRBV19 with TRBJ1-2; weak D call: TRBD1 (5 bases). V lost 5 bases and J 12 bases, leaving 19 bases between the germline ends. Germline assignment: CDR1 LNHDA and CDR2 SQIVND (reference sequence). The CDR3 is 13 amino acids. CDR3 region: CASSPRTGTRHTF. DNA of the CDR3: TGTGCCAGTAGTCCCCGAACCGGGACTCGTCACACCTTC.

The rearrangement joins TRBV4-1 to TRBJ2-1; the D gene is possibly TRBD2 (6 bases). Deletions cut 0 bases from V and 4 bases from J, with 16 bases between. Germline-derived CDR1 and CDR2 are MGHRA and YSYEKL. The CDR3 is 17 residues long. The CDR3 DNA reads as TGCGCCAGCAGCCAAGATCAGGCGGCGGGAAATTACAATGAGCAGTTCTTC. Protein sequence: CASSQDQAAGNYNEQFF.

The V call is TRBV5-1, the J call TRBJ2-7; TRBD1 aligns across 9 bases. Germline-derived CDR1 and CDR2 are SGHRS and YFSETQ. This CDR3 contains 14 residues. Trimming removed 3 bases from V and 6 bases from J; junction bases left unmatched: 7. CDR3 sequence reads: CASSSGQGGTEQYF. The DNA for the CDR3 is TGCGCCAGCAGCTCGGGACAGGGTGGAACCGAGCAGTACTTC.

The chain has TRBV7-9 and TRBJ1-2; D is undetermined. The V and J ends lost 3 bases and 3 bases respectively, with 8 bases between them. CDR3 length: 13 residues. Germline loops: CDR1 SEHNR, CDR2 FQNEAQ (reference sequence). The CDR3 region has the DNA TGTGCCAGCAGCTTTCTCGGTGACTATGGCTACACCTTC. This gives the protein CASSFLGDYGYTF.